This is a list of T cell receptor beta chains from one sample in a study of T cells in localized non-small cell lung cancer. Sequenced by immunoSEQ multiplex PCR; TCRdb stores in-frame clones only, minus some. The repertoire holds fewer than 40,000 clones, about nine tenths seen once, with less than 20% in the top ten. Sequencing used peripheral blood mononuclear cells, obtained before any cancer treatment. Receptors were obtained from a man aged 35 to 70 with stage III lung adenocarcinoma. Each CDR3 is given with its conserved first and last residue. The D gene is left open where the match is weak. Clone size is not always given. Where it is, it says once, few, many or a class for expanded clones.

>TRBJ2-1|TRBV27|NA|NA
TGTGCCAGCAGGCCTACACCTTACAATGAGCAGTTCTTC
CASRPTPYNEQFF
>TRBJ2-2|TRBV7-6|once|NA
TGTGCCAGCAGCCCGGACAGGAACACCGGGGAGCTGTTTTTT
CASSPDRNTGELFF
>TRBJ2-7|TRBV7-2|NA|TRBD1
TGTGCCAGCAGCTTAGCCGGGACAGGCTACTACGAGCAGTACTTC
CASSLAGTGYYEQYF
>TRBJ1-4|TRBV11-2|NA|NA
TGTGCCAGCAGCCGACAGATAGGGACTAATGAAAAACTGTTTTTT
CASSRQIGTNEKLFF
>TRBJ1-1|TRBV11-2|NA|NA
TGTGCCAGCAGCCCATCCCGGGGGAACACTGAAGCTTTCTTT
CASSPSRGNTEAFF
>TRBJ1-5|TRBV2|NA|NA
TGTGCCAGCATCAGGGAAAGCAATCAGCCCCAGCATTTT
CASIRESNQPQHF
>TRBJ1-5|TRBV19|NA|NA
TGTGCCAGTAGTAGCGGACAGTTCAATCAGCCCCAGCATTTT
CASSSGQFNQPQHF
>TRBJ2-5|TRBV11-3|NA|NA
TGTGCCAGCAGCGCCGGCAGGGCCAACTTGGAGACCCAGTACTTC
CASSAGRANLETQYF
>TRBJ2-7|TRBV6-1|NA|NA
TGTGCCAGCAGCACGGGACTTCGCTACGAGCAGTACTTC
CASSTGLRYEQYF
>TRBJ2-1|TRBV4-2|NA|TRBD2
TGTGCCAGCAGCCACGTGTCTAGCGGGGGGGGGAATGAGCAGTTCTTC
CASSHVSSGGGNEQFF
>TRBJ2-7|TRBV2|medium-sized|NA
TGTGCCGGAACCTTGGACAGAGTACAAGCCGAGCAGTACTTC
CAGTLDRVQAEQYF
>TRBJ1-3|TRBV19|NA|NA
TGTGCCAGTAGTCCCTCCGGGACCTCTGGAAACACCATATATTTT
CASSPSGTSGNTIYF
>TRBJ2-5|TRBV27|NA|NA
TGTGCCAGCCGAGCCGGGAATCAAGAGACCCAGTACTTC
CASRAGNQETQYF
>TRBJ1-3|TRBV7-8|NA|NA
TGTGCCAGCAGCTACCTCGGACGGGCCTCTGGAAACACCATATATTTT
CASSYLGRASGNTIYF
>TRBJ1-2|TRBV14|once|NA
TGTGCCAGCAGCGCCCGGGCCGGCTATGGCTACACCTTC
CASSARAGYGYTF
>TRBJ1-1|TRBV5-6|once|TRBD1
TGTGCCAGCAACTCCGGGACAGGGGTCACTGAAGCTTTCTTT
CASNSGTGVTEAFF
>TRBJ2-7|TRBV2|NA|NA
TGTGCCAGCCTGGGCTCGGAGTATTCGGCAGAGCAGTACTTC
CASLGSEYSAEQYF
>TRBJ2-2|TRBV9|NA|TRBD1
TGTGCCAGCAGCCCAGACGGGACAGGGACCGGGGAGCTGTTTTTT
CASSPDGTGTGELFF
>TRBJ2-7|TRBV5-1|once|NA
TGCGCCAGCAGCTCCGGGACAAACTACGAGCAGTACTTC
CASSSGTNYEQYF
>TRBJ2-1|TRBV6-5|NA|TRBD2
TGTGCCAGCAGTAAGCTAGCGGGGGGGAGGAATGAGCAGTTCTTC
CASSKLAGGRNEQFF
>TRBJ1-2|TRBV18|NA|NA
TGTGCCAGCTCACCAAACCCGCAGAGTCACTATGGCTACACCTTC
CASSPNPQSHYGYTF
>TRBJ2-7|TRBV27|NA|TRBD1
TGTGCCAGCAGTTCCTCGGACAGGATTTTCTACGAGCAGTACTTC
CASSSSDRIFYEQYF
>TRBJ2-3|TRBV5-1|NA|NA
TGCGCCAGCAGCTCCGGGGTTAGCACAGATACGCAGTATTTT
CASSSGVSTDTQYF
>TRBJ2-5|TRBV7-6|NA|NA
TGTGCCAGCAGCTCCACCCCTCAAGAGACCCAGTACTTC
CASSSTPQETQYF
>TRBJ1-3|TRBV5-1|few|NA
TGCGCCAGCAGCCCAAAATTCGGCTCTGGAAACACCATATATTTT
CASSPKFGSGNTIYF
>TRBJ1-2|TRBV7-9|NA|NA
TGTGCCAGCAGCTTAGCAGAACAGAAAGCGTATGGCTACACCTTC
CASSLAEQKAYGYTF